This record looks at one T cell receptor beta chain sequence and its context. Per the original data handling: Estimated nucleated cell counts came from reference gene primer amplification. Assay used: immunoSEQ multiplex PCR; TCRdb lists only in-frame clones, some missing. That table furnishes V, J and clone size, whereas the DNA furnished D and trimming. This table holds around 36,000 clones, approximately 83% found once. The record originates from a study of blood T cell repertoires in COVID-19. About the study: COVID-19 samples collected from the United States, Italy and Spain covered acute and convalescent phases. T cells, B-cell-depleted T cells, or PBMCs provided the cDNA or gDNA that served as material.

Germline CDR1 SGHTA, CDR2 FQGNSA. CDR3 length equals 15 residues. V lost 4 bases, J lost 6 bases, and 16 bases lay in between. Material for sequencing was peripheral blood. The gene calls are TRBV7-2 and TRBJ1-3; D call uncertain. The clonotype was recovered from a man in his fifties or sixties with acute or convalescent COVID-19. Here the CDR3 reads CASSSQRGTKNTIYF. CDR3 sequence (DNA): TGTGCCAGCAGCTCTCAACGCGGAACTAAAAACACCATATATTTT.